Listed here are 25 T cell receptor beta chains from one sample, sequenced in a study of T cell repertoires in aging, cancer and after chemotherapy. The template was genomic DNA from peripheral blood, not RNA. A mixed TRB-A/B primer pool amplified rearranged TRB by multiplex touch-down PCR. TCRdb recomputed calls from the multiplex PCR reads with MiXCR, one row per CDR3 protein. The repertoire holds 2,000 to 2,500 distinct CDR3 sequences, with roughly 20% as singletons. The sample taken for sequencing was blood. Receptors were obtained from a human donor with a blood cancer.

This clonotype was detected a few times. The V call is TRBV20-1, the J call TRBJ2-7, with D possibly matching TRBD2 (6 bases). CDR3 length: 20 residues. With 1 base removed from V and 2 bases from J, the gap between germline ends came to 30 bases. The germline CDR1 and CDR2 sequences are DFQATT and SNEGSKA (reference sequence). This CDR3 is CSARAYSEAKEGLRAYEQYF. The CDR3 DNA is TGCAGTGCTAGAGCATACTCCGAAGCAAAGGAGGGGTTAAGGGCCTACGAGCAGTACTTC.

This chain joins TRBV28 and TRBJ1-3; D unresolved. This CDR3 is 16 amino acids long. V was trimmed by 3 bases and J by 0 bases, leaving 12 bases between them. Germline V gene lookup returns CDR1 MDHEN and CDR2 SYDVKM. CDR3 amino acids: CASSLSGLNSGNTIYF. CDR3 bases: TGTGCCAGCAGTTTGAGCGGCTTAAACTCTGGAAACACCATATATTTT.

The chain couples TRBV11-2 to TRBJ2-1, with 9 bases fitting TRBD1. Germline CDR1 and CDR2: SGHAT and FQNNGV. The CDR3 extends over 13 amino acids. After removal of 4 bases from V and 7 bases from J, the junction contained 2 bases not matched to a gene. Here the CDR3 DNA reads TGTGCCAGCAGCTCTGGGACAGGGAATGAGCAGTTCTTC. Residues: CASSSGTGNEQFF.

This clonotype appeared a few times. This sequence joins TRBV4-3 and TRBJ1-2; D ambiguous. Looked up from germline, CDR1 is LGHNA and CDR2 is YSLEER. This CDR3 is 14 amino acids long. The germline V and J ends were trimmed by 0 bases and 5 bases, with 10 bases remaining between them. The CDR3 region has the DNA TGCGCCAGCAGCCAAGAATCACGGAATTATGGCTACACCTTC. Its translation is CASSQESRNYGYTF.

This clonotype was counted only a few times. V and J are TRBV20-1 and TRBJ1-5; the D is unclear. Per germline, CDR1 DFQATT and CDR2 SNEGSKA (reference sequence). V lost 0 bases to trimming and J lost 6 bases, with 6 bases between them. The CDR3 length is 12 residues. CDR3 bases: TGCAGTGCTAGAGATGGAATTCAGCCCCAGCATTTT. Translating gives CSARDGIQPQHF.

This clonotype is categorized as medium-sized. This sequence joins TRBV6-1 and TRBJ1-6; D call uncertain. In germline, CDR1 is MNHNS, CDR2 SASEGT. The CDR3 spans 14 residues. V lost 5 bases and J lost 6, with 11 bases in between. The CDR3 reads CASSLQWANSPLHF. The CDR3 DNA sequence: TGTGCCAGCAGTCTACAATGGGCTAATTCACCCCTCCACTTT.

Notes on this clonotype: This sequence may be a read error, since a much larger clone differs from it by one base. This chain links TRBV6-5 with TRBJ2-7; D perhaps matches TRBD2 (7 bases). The CDR3 sequence is 17 residues long. CDR1 and CDR2 from the germline V gene are MNHEY and SVGAGI. The CDR3 sequence: CAISYSYVGGPPHEQYF. The CDR3 DNA is TGTGCCATCAGTTACTCGTACGTGGGGGGGCCTCCCCACGAGCAGTACTTC.

The rearrangement joins TRBV7-9 to TRBJ2-7; the match to TRBD2 covers 7 bases. Germline CDR1 reads SEHNR; CDR2 reads FQNEAQ (reference sequence). The CDR3 is 15 residues long. The J segment lost 2 bases and the V segment lost 5 bases, leaving 9 bases of the junction unmatched. The CDR3 sequence is CASSPLSGDTYEQYF. CDR3 sequence (DNA): TGTGCCAGCAGCCCACTCAGCGGGGATACCTACGAGCAGTACTTC.

This clonotype was counted a few times. The genes are TRBV28 and TRBJ2-2; 10 nucleotides match TRBD2. Trimming at V came to 6 bases and at J to 7 bases, leaving 8 bases not matched to a gene. Per germline, CDR1 MDHEN and CDR2 SYDVKM. The CDR3 spans 15 residues. For the CDR3, the DNA is TGTGCCAGCAGGCTCGGGGTAGCGGGGGGCGGGGAGCTGTTTTTT. Encoded protein: CASRLGVAGGGELFF.

About this clonotype: The junction does not match germline at one end; this may be a read error. This sequence joins TRBV20-1 and TRBJ2-5; D may be TRBD2 (6 bases). The CDR3 is made up of 12 amino acids. Germline CDR1 is DFQATT and CDR2 is SNEGSKA (reference sequence). The CDR3 DNA follows: TGCAGGGCTACGCGGGATCGGGAGACCCAGTACTTC. Its translation: CRATRDRETQYF.

Relative to its sample, this clonotype is medium-sized. This chain links TRBV27 with TRBJ2-1, with D possibly matching TRBD1 (5 bases). The CDR3 totals 14 residues. Germline CDR1 reads MNHEY; CDR2 reads SMNVEV (reference sequence). The V and J ends lost 2 bases and 9 bases respectively, with 14 bases between them. CDR3 residues: CASSLNQGMGEQFF. The DNA for the CDR3 is TGTGCCAGCAGTTTAAATCAGGGTATGGGTGAGCAGTTCTTC.

J is TRBJ2-1 and V is TRBV11-2; D gene ambiguous. The V gene's germline CDR1 is SGHAT and CDR2 FQNNGV. V lost 5 bases, J lost 9 bases, and 8 bases lay in between. CDR3 size: 11 residues. CDR3 protein: CASSPGFEQFF. The CDR3 nucleotides are TGTGCCAGCAGCCCTGGGTTTGAGCAGTTCTTC.

The chain joins TRBV30 to TRBJ2-7; TRBD2 agrees at 9 bases. CDR3 length equals 13 residues. CDR1 is GTSNPN, CDR2 SVGIG, per germline (reference sequence). V lost 5 bases and J lost 0; bases outside the gene matches: 2. The CDR3 loop is CAWGRGGSYEQYF. The CDR3 coding sequence is TGTGCCTGGGGGCGGGGGGGCTCCTACGAGCAGTACTTC.

This chain links TRBV5-1 with TRBJ1-3; 11 bases agree with TRBD1. CDR1 SGHRS and CDR2 YFSETQ come from the germline V gene. The CDR3 covers 19 residues. V shed 2 bases, J shed 0 bases, and the junction held 10 bases outside the gene matches. This CDR3 is CASSFTWTGGRSSGNTIYF. The CDR3 nucleotides read TGCGCCAGCAGCTTTACATGGACAGGGGGCCGCAGCTCTGGAAACACCATATATTTT.

The rearrangement joins TRBV24-1 to TRBJ2-1; no definite D call. This CDR3 is built from 16 residues. Germline assignment: CDR1 KGHDR and CDR2 SFDVKD. V was pared by 1 base and J by 2 bases, with 11 bases between. The CDR3 DNA reads as TGTGCCACCAGTGATTTCGACCTCGCTCCCTACAATGAGCAGTTCTTC. As protein: CATSDFDLAPYNEQFF.

The V gene is TRBV29-1, the J gene TRBJ2-7; TRBD2 matches at 12 bases. The V gene end was trimmed by 2 bases and the J gene end by 2 bases; junction bases not matched to a gene: 4. The CDR3 is made up of 15 amino acids. Germline V gene lookup returns CDR1 SQVTM and CDR2 ANQGSEA. The CDR3: CSVELAGGATYEQYF. The CDR3, as DNA: TGCAGCGTTGAACTAGCGGGAGGGGCGACCTACGAGCAGTACTTC.

Relative to its sample, this clonotype is medium-sized (0.01 to 0.1%). The CDR3, as DNA: TGTGCCAGCAGCTCCAGGGGCCCAGCGAGCTACGAGCAGTACTTC. Its translation: CASSSRGPASYEQYF. The chain combines TRBV5-6 with TRBJ2-7; tentative D call: TRBD1 (6 bases). The CDR3 contains 15 residues. In germline, CDR1 is SGHDT, CDR2 YYEEEE. Trimming stripped 3 bases from V and 3 bases from J, with 16 bases between.

By frequency in the sample, this clonotype is medium-sized. The chain employs TRBV6-5 and TRBJ2-6; D is perhaps TRBD1 (5 bases). V lost 4 bases and J lost 0, with 10 bases in between. Per the germline V gene, CDR1 is MNHEY and CDR2 is SVGAGI. This CDR3 has 16 residues. CDR3 DNA sequence: TGTGCCAGCAGTTTAACAGGACCCTCTGGGGCCAACGTCCTGACTTTC. It translates to CASSLTGPSGANVLTF.

The rearrangement joins TRBV7-2 to TRBJ2-5; TRBD1 agrees at 10 bases. The V gene end was trimmed by 0 bases and the J gene end by 5 bases; junction bases not matched to a gene: 6. CDR1 SGHTA and CDR2 FQGNSA come from the germline V gene. This CDR3 contains 16 residues. The CDR3 protein is CASSLAGTGAGETQYF. The CDR3 bases are TGTGCCAGCAGCTTAGCAGGGACAGGGGCGGGGGAGACCCAGTACTTC.

The chain couples TRBV28 to TRBJ2-7; maybe TRBD1 (5 bases). This CDR3 region has 14 residues. Germline values: CDR1 MDHEN, CDR2 SYDVKM. V lost 7 bases and J lost 2, with 15 bases in between. CDR3 nucleotides: TGTGCCAGCACCTTCGGCAGGGCCCCCTACGAGCAGTACTTC. As protein: CASTFGRAPYEQYF.

By share, this clonotype ranks as large (0.1 to 1%). The J gene is TRBJ2-1, the V gene TRBV19; the match to TRBD1 covers 9 bases. Trimming cost V 5 bases and J 8 bases; bases outside gene matches: 4. The CDR3 extends over 13 amino acids. Germline V gene lookup returns CDR1 LNHDA and CDR2 SQIVND (reference sequence). CDR3 nucleotide sequence: TGTGCCAGTAGTCTGAGGACAGGGGATGAGCAGTTCTTC. Its protein product is CASSLRTGDEQFF.

V gene TRBV6-1 combines with J gene TRBJ2-7, with 9 bases lining up with TRBD1. Trimming cost V 3 bases and J 6 bases; bases outside gene matches: 15. This CDR3 region has 17 residues. CDR1 and CDR2 from the germline V gene are MNHNS and SASEGT. The DNA for the CDR3 is TGTGCCAGCAGTGATTTAGGGGGACAGGGATTATCGGGCGAGCAGTACTTC. It translates to CASSDLGGQGLSGEQYF.

In its sample, this clonotype is medium-sized. V and J are TRBV19 and TRBJ1-1; 8 nucleotides agree with TRBD1. V lost 9 bases to trimming and J lost 0 bases; unmatched junction nucleotides: 21. The CDR3 is 19 residues long. Germline V lookup: CDR1 LNHDA, CDR2 SQIVND (reference sequence). DNA for the CDR3: TGTGCCAGGAGAGGTGGACAGGGAGTAATACCGACCATGAACACTGAAGCTTTCTTT. Residues: CARRGGQGVIPTMNTEAFF.

By its share, this clonotype is medium-sized. The rearrangement joins TRBV6-2 or TRBV6-3 to TRBJ2-3; 10 bases line up with TRBD2. Per germline, CDR1 MNHEY and CDR2 SVGEGT. The CDR3 totals 16 residues. V lost 10 bases to trimming and J lost 4 bases; unmatched junction nucleotides: 14. CDR3 region: CAIRVFGLAGADTQYF. CDR3 nucleotides: TGTGCCATAAGGGTATTTGGGCTAGCGGGAGCAGATACGCAGTATTTT.

This chain uses TRBV7-2 with TRBJ1-5, with D uncertain. The CDR3 is 16 amino acids. Trimming shortened V by 3 bases and J by 5 bases, and 17 bases separated the two germline ends. Germline V gene lookup returns CDR1 SGHTA and CDR2 FQGNSA. CDR3 nucleotides: TGTGCCAGCAGCTTTTCCTCACCACTGGGCGATCAGCCCCAGCATTTT. This sequence encodes CASSFSSPLGDQPQHF.